A single sample gave rise to the 10 T cell receptor beta chains below, sequenced in a study of shared clonotypes between healthy human individuals. Here immunoSEQ multiplex PCR was the method, and the copy in TCRdb shows in-frame clones only, minus some. The sample includes 2 million to 3 million clones, more than 85% seen only once; the top ten take roughly 0.36%. Input material: naive CD4+ T cells from PBMCs. The subset denotes: CD45RA+ positively selected. These receptors were taken from a man aged 18 to 29 in good health. Some clones in this sample may be carry-over from other donors' samples.

The chain carries TRBV9 and TRBJ2-2; maybe TRBD1 (6 bases). CDR1 is SGDLS, CDR2 YYNGEE, per germline. Trimming took 3 bases from V and 13 from J, leaving 25 bases between them. The CDR3 is made up of 16 amino acids. The CDR3 DNA is TGTGCCAGCAGCGCCCGATCCTCCGGGACACCTGATGCGCTGTTTTTT. Its translation is CASSARSSGTPDALFF.

CDR3 sequence: CASSVVLGGANVLTF. As DNA, the CDR3 is TGTGCCAGCAGCGTAGTGCTGGGTGGGGCCAACGTCCTGACTTTC. This sequence joins TRBV9 and TRBJ2-6; no clear D gene. Trimming stripped 0 bases from V and 3 bases from J, with 7 bases between. Germline V gene sequence: CDR1 SGDLS, CDR2 YYNGEE. There are 15 residues in the CDR3.

The chain uses TRBV7-3 and TRBJ2-3; D ambiguous. This CDR3 has 13 residues. Trimming took 1 base from V and 9 from J, leaving 11 bases between them. Germline V lookup: CDR1 SGHTA, CDR2 FQGTGA. CDR3 sequence (DNA): TGTGCCAGCAGCTTAAACCCCGGGCGAACGCAGTATTTT. It yields the protein CASSLNPGRTQYF.

On this clone: Other nucleotide sequences in the sample specify the same CDR3. The CDR3: CASSFGPVNTEAFF. In DNA form, the CDR3 reads TGTGCCAGCAGCTTCGGTCCTGTGAACACTGAAGCTTTCTTT. V is TRBV5-6 and J is TRBJ1-1; D is unresolved. The CDR3 loop spans 14 amino acids. V was clipped by 2 bases and J by 0 bases, with 8 bases between them. Germline V gene data show CDR1 as SGHDT and CDR2 as YYEEEE. Variable domain in full (rest from reference TRBV5-6 and TRBJ1-1): DAGVTQSPTHLIKTRGQQVTLRCSPKSGHDTVSWYQQALGQGPQFIFQYYEEEERQRGNFPDRFSGHQFPNYSSELNVNALLLGDSALYLCASSFGPVNTEAFFGQGTRLTVV.

Note on this clone: Other DNA sequences in the same sample also yield this CDR3. The rearrangement joins TRBV19 to TRBJ2-1; D is possibly TRBD2 (5 bases). The CDR3 contains 13 residues. The germline V gene encodes CDR1 LNHDA and CDR2 SQIVND (reference sequence). V lost 6 bases and J lost 6, with 12 bases in between. In DNA form, the CDR3 reads TGTGCCAGTAGCACCGACCGGGGCAATGAGCAGTTCTTC. This gives the protein CASSTDRGNEQFF.

The chain is built from TRBV6-1 and TRBJ2-1; D might be TRBD2 (6 bases). The germline CDR1 and CDR2 sequences are MNHNS and SASEGT. The CDR3 is 13 amino acids. The V end was cut by 7 bases, the J end by 9 bases, with 16 bases between. DNA of the CDR3: TGTGCCAGCACCCGGCAAGAGGGAGGTGAGCAGTTCTTC. Protein: CASTRQEGGEQFF.

This chain links TRBV18 with TRBJ2-1, with TRBD2 matching 11 bases. CDR3 length: 16 amino acids. V was pared by 2 bases and J by 6 bases, with 6 bases of the junction left unmatched. CDR1 and CDR2 (germline): KGHSH, LQKENI. CDR3 sequence: CASSPSGLAATNEQFF. In DNA form, the CDR3 reads TGTGCCAGCTCACCATCGGGACTAGCGGCGACCAATGAGCAGTTCTTC.

The chain recombines TRBV27 with TRBJ1-4; the D gene is possibly TRBD1 (5 bases). CDR3 size: 17 residues. Trimming removed 2 bases at V and 5 bases at J, with 18 bases between. Germline loops: CDR1 MNHEY, CDR2 SMNVEV (reference sequence). The CDR3 bases are TGTGCCAGCAGTTTAGGTGGCAGGGCCAGGTCCAATGAAAAACTGTTTTTT. This sequence encodes CASSLGGRARSNEKLFF.

The rearrangement joins TRBV13 to TRBJ2-2; tentatively, D is TRBD1 (5 bases). V shed 5 bases and J shed 1 base, with 17 bases lying between them. The CDR3 is made up of 17 amino acids. Germline V lookup: CDR1 PRHDT, CDR2 FYEKMQ (reference sequence). The CDR3 protein is CASSKSWWGRNTGELFF. The CDR3 DNA reads as TGTGCCAGCAGCAAATCATGGTGGGGCAGGAACACCGGGGAGCTGTTTTTT.

The V and J genes are TRBV28 and TRBJ2-7; perhaps TRBD1 as D (5 bases). The ends were cut back, 6 bases at V and 2 bases at J, with 11 bases in the middle. CDR1 is MDHEN and CDR2 is SYDVKM in the germline V gene. CDR3 length: 13 amino acids. CDR3 nucleotide sequence: TGTGCCAGCAGACCGACAGAGACCTACGAGCAGTACTTC. Amino acids: CASRPTETYEQYF.